This is a list of T cell receptor beta chains from one sample in a study of T-cell memory formation after mild COVID-19. Each CDR3 protein is one row after TCRdb ran MiXCR on the 5' RACE reads. The sample carries approximately 570,000 distinct CDR3 sequences, around 17% recorded once. The specimen sequenced was PBMCs or a T cell subset sorted from them (not recorded which). The receptors were gathered from an adult woman who had mild COVID-19 (a few samples of this study predate the infection). Cell type and time point are not known. Each CDR3 is given without its conserved first and last residue. Size tells how often a clone was seen (once, few, many) or the class of an expanded clone, and some rows leave it out.

v_call,j_call,clone_size,cdr3_aa
TRBV12-3/TRBV12-4,TRBJ1-5,few,ASRRGQGFKNQPQH
TRBV7-9,TRBJ2-5,-,ASSHRGSQETQY
TRBV5-1,TRBJ2-4,many,ASSFGVGAKNIQY
TRBV21-1,TRBJ1-1,-,ASSRAGENTEAF
TRBV6-6,TRBJ2-3,-,ASSPGGGAADTQY
TRBV20-1,TRBJ2-7,-,SPLESGYEQY
TRBV2,TRBJ2-2,-,AGKRDAGELF
TRBV2,TRBJ2-4,-,ASRTSIAKNIQY
TRBV7-9,TRBJ2-7,few,ASSFGGPSINEQY
TRBV20-1,TRBJ2-7,-,SAQRPGAYEQY
TRBV7-2,TRBJ2-5,-,ASSLVVGALGETQY
TRBV7-2,TRBJ1-1,-,ASSLGWVAEAF
TRBV20-1,TRBJ2-7,-,SATRDRGYEQY
TRBV4-2,TRBJ1-1,-,ASSQDPGTGVTEAF
TRBV5-1,TRBJ2-2,few,ASSLDPGHNTGELF
TRBV7-2,TRBJ2-1,few,ASNFPGADEQF
TRBV23-1,TRBJ1-5,few,ASSRPLAYGNQPQH
TRBV5-1,TRBJ1-6,few,ASSPDREGSPLH
TRBV12-3/TRBV12-4,TRBJ1-2,-,ASSSKDRVDGPENYGYT
TRBV9,TRBJ2-1,few,ASSATTDRNEQF
TRBV10-3,TRBJ2-7,-,AISDLATEQY
TRBV3-1,TRBJ2-7,-,ASSQDRAAQY
TRBV7-8,TRBJ2-7,-,ASSLRTGSAYEQY
TRBV7-9,TRBJ2-1,few,ASSITNPLGSYNEQF
TRBV12-3/TRBV12-4,TRBJ2-3,-,ASRPPQGGYFEDTQY
TRBV4-3,TRBJ1-2,-,ASSQELLPGYGYT
TRBV19,TRBJ2-7,-,ASSIWDSSPYEQY
TRBV5-1,TRBJ2-5,-,ASSLFGSGGETQY
TRBV3-1,TRBJ2-2,few,ASSQRDRAGGELF
TRBV7-9,TRBJ1-4,-,ASSLAGRREKLF
TRBV24-1,TRBJ1-1,few,ATSDPGHPKAF
TRBV29-1,TRBJ2-7,few,SVRQGAREQY
TRBV7-6,TRBJ2-7,many,ASGGFGDSYEQY
TRBV5-5,TRBJ1-5,-,ASSFDRYSNQPQH
TRBV4-1,TRBJ2-5,once,ASSQGVNQETQY
TRBV4-2,TRBJ1-1,-,ASSLGRQGWRAF
TRBV7-9,TRBJ2-5,-,ASSLAAGSQETQY
TRBV15,TRBJ2-3,few,ATSRGVTDTQY
TRBV27,TRBJ2-7,few,ASSAGLAVYEQY
TRBV7-2,TRBJ1-1,-,ASSFPAQYAEAF
TRBV24-1,TRBJ2-7,-,ATSVRDEQY
TRBV4-2,TRBJ2-1,-,ASSQEQFRYNEQF
TRBV20-1,TRBJ2-4,-,SARTSGITKNIQY
TRBV29-1,TRBJ2-4,-,SARSEGKNIQY
TRBV7-3,TRBJ2-3,-,ASRLTGGFTDTQY
TRBV5-1,TRBJ2-7,-,ASSLVVGEHEQY
TRBV29-1,TRBJ1-1,-,SVAHHGGQGYNTEAF
TRBV5-6,TRBJ1-2,few,ASSSPINREFNYGYT
TRBV6-5,TRBJ1-2,-,ASSSSGTGESNYGYT
TRBV29-1,TRBJ2-1,-,SVAGGVRDNEQF
TRBV5-1,TRBJ2-5,-,ASSSSIRAVVQETQY
TRBV12-3/TRBV12-4,TRBJ2-7,-,ASSPRTGGEQY
TRBV10-3,TRBJ1-2,-,AISSDSDYGYT
TRBV10-3,TRBJ2-2,few,AISGLAETNTGELF
TRBV15,TRBJ2-2,few,ATSRDEDPGELF